A single sample gave rise to the 2 T cell receptor beta chains below, sequenced in a study of graft-versus-host responses after intestinal transplantation. No antigen has been assigned to these receptors. Sequencing was performed with immunoSEQ multiplex PCR; in TCRdb, only in-frame clones are kept and a portion is missing. This sample has 90,000 to 120,000 clones, with about 87% found just once. This specimen was unstimulated CD4+ T cells sorted from spleen or lymph node cells, taken before transplant. These receptors all stem from a human donor who was the organ donor for an intestinal transplant.

This clone was seen once. The genes are TRBV9 and TRBJ2-1; no definite D call. V was pared by 0 bases and J by 0 bases, with 10 bases between. This CDR3 spans 16 amino acids. The germline V gene has CDR1 SGDLS and CDR2 YYNGEE. In DNA form, the CDR3 reads TGTGCCAGCAGCGTAGAACCCCGGAGCTCCTACAATGAGCAGTTCTTC. This gives the protein CASSVEPRSSYNEQFF.

The chain links TRBV18 to TRBJ1-6; 7 nucleotides agree with TRBD1. The CDR3 is 16 residues long. J was trimmed by 10 bases and V by 3 bases; bases with no gene match: 12. The germline V gene encodes CDR1 KGHSH and CDR2 LQKENI. CDR3 amino acids: CASSPRGQPGLSPLHF. DNA of the CDR3: TGTGCCAGCTCACCCAGGGGACAGCCCGGGCTCTCACCCCTCCACTTT.